The 31 T cell receptor beta chains below come from one sample, sequenced in a study of CD8 T cells in Susac syndrome (dated by TCRdb to about 2019). Library method: the immunoSEQ multiplex PCR assay. RNA was extracted using the RNeasy kit, and roughly 0.45 to 1 microgram was reverse transcribed with random hexamers. The raw public data were reprocessed by TCRdb itself: fastp quality trimming at Q25, MiXCR clonotype calling, in-frame beta chains only. Each CDR3 protein appears once, grouped with its most common genes and DNA. This sample holds fewer than 350,000 distinct CDR3 sequences; 65% to 90% were observed only once. Together, the top ten hold approximately 0.2% of the sample. Material: CD8+ T cells from PBMCs. Receptors originate from a human donor with multiple sclerosis.

This rearrangement joins TRBV29-1 to TRBJ2-1, with D hard to call. CDR1 SQVTM and CDR2 ANQGSEA come from the germline V gene. The V and J ends lost 5 bases and 5 bases respectively, with 16 bases between them. CDR3 length: 14 residues. In nucleotides, the CDR3 is TGCAGCGTTATAGGGCTAAAACTACACAATGAGCAGTTCTTC. Residues: CSVIGLKLHNEQFF.

This clonotype has just one count. The rearrangement uses TRBV5-6 and TRBJ2-5; the D gene is possibly TRBD1 (7 bases). The V end lost 3 bases, the J end lost 2 bases, and 11 bases lay between the germline ends. Germline V gene lookup returns CDR1 SGHDT and CDR2 YYEEEE. The CDR3 length is 14 residues. CDR3 residues: CASSWGDSQETQYF. CDR3 sequence (DNA): TGTGCCAGCAGCTGGGGGGACAGTCAAGAGACCCAGTACTTC.

The chain uses TRBV6-2 or TRBV6-3 and TRBJ2-1; no reliable D call. The CDR3 has 17 residues. Deletions cut 0 bases from V and 2 bases from J, with 14 bases between. Germline assignment: CDR1 MNHEY and CDR2 SVGEGT. The CDR3 nucleotides read TGTGCCAGCAGTTACTCGAGCTTCCGCAGAACCTACAATGAGCAGTTCTTC. Protein: CASSYSSFRRTYNEQFF.

The chain uses TRBV5-6 and TRBJ1-1, with a possible D match to TRBD1 (5 bases). The germline V gene has CDR1 SGHDT and CDR2 YYEEEE. This CDR3 is 13 amino acids long. V was cut by 5 bases and J by 8 bases, with 16 bases left in between. The CDR3 sequence: CASSWGSSAEAFF. DNA of the CDR3: TGTGCCAGCAGTTGGGGGAGCTCGGCCGAAGCTTTCTTT.

The chain couples TRBV28 to TRBJ1-1, with 9 bases aligning to TRBD1. V dropped 3 bases and J dropped 8; count of bases not matched to a gene: 7. Germline assignment: CDR1 MDHEN and CDR2 SYDVKM. The CDR3 has 14 amino acids. The CDR3 sequence is CASSFGTGKGEAFF. The CDR3 DNA reads TGTGCCAGCAGTTTCGGGACAGGGAAGGGAGAAGCTTTCTTT.

This clonotype was picked up one time. This chain joins TRBV19 and TRBJ1-1, with D unresolved. V was clipped by 1 base and J by 4 bases, with 13 bases between them. The CDR3 extends over 15 amino acids. CDR1 and CDR2 from the germline V gene are LNHDA and SQIVND (reference sequence). The CDR3 coding sequence is TGTGCCAGTAGTATAGCCCCGACTCCTACCACTGAAGCTTTCTTT. It codes for CASSIAPTPTTEAFF.

The chain is built from TRBV28 and TRBJ2-1; the D gene is possibly TRBD2 (5 bases). The CDR3 sequence is 15 residues long. Trimming left V 4 bases short and J 7 bases short, with 17 bases between. Germline V gives CDR1 MDHEN, CDR2 SYDVKM. The CDR3 protein is CASSSQWAERNEQFF. CDR3 in DNA: TGTGCCAGCAGTTCCCAGTGGGCGGAGCGGAATGAGCAGTTCTTC. The variable domain in full, completed from reference TRBV28 and TRBJ2-1, reads DVKVTQSSRYLVKRTGEKVFLECVQDMDHENMFWYRQDPGLGLRLIYFSYDVKMKEKGDIPEGYSVSREKKERFSLILESASTNQTSMYLCASSSQWAERNEQFFGPGTRLTVL.

CDR3 in DNA: TGTGCCAGCAGTGGGACAGGGTACTACGAGCAGTACTTC. Translated, it gives CASSGTGYYEQYF. The chain combines TRBV6-4 with TRBJ2-7; TRBD1 agrees at 8 bases. The CDR3 is 13 amino acids. Germline CDR1 is MRHNA and CDR2 is SNTAGT. V shed 4 bases, J shed 3 bases, and the junction held 2 bases outside the gene matches.

The gene calls are TRBV5-1 and TRBJ2-5; 12 positions match TRBD1. CDR1 and CDR2 from the germline V gene are SGHRS and YFSETQ. With 1 base clipped from V and 4 bases from J, the junction kept 11 bases outside the gene matches. The CDR3 covers 18 residues. CDR3: CASSLYPGQGARRETQYF. The CDR3 DNA reads as TGCGCCAGCAGCTTGTACCCGGGACAGGGGGCGCGAAGAGAGACCCAGTACTTC.

The chain joins TRBV6-1 to TRBJ2-5, with 9 positions matching TRBD2. Germline assignment: CDR1 MNHNS and CDR2 SASEGT. This CDR3 has 16 residues. J lost 3 bases, V lost 6 bases, and 11 bases had no gene match. This chain's CDR3 is CASRSYSGSGEETQYF. The CDR3 nucleotides read TGTGCCAGCAGATCCTATAGCGGGAGTGGGGAAGAGACCCAGTACTTC.

This chain joins TRBV7-9 and TRBJ2-5; possibly TRBD2 for D (6 bases). Germline lookup yields CDR1 SEHNR and CDR2 FQNEAQ (reference sequence). CDR3 length: 16 residues. The germline V and J ends were trimmed by 3 bases and 0 bases, with 14 bases remaining between them. CDR3 protein: CASSLVEGPYQETQYF. CDR3 DNA sequence: TGTGCCAGCAGCTTGGTGGAGGGCCCGTACCAAGAGACCCAGTACTTC. The whole variable domain, remainder taken from reference TRBV7-9 and TRBJ2-5, is DTGVSQNPRHKITKRGQNVTFRCDPISEHNRLYWYRQTLGQGPEFLTYFQNEAQLEKSRLLSDRFSAERPKGSFSTLEIQRTEQGDSAMYLCASSLVEGPYQETQYFGPGTRLLVL.

The rearrangement links TRBV7-9 to TRBJ2-7; TRBD1 aligns across 8 bases. This CDR3 region has 16 residues. The germline V gene has CDR1 SEHNR and CDR2 FQNEAQ (reference sequence). After removal of 7 bases from V and 3 bases from J, the junction contained 14 bases not matched to a gene. The CDR3 DNA follows: TGTGCCAGCACCTTTCGGGGCTCCGGGACAGGCTACGAGCAGTACTTC. Translating gives CASTFRGSGTGYEQYF.

The chain combines TRBV27 with TRBJ2-2; D may be TRBD2 (5 bases). V lost 4 bases and J lost 7, with 13 bases in between. This CDR3 contains 14 residues. The germline V gene encodes CDR1 MNHEY and CDR2 SMNVEV (reference sequence). Here the CDR3 DNA reads TGTGCCAGCAGTTCGGGGTCTGGTCTCGGGGAGCTGTTTTTT. Translation: CASSSGSGLGELFF.

This rearrangement joins TRBV11-2 to TRBJ2-3, with TRBD2 identical over 12 bases. CDR3 length: 18 residues. The V segment lost 4 bases and the J segment 5 bases; nucleotides outside the gene matches: 13. The germline CDR1 and CDR2 sequences are SGHAT and FQNNGV. The DNA for the CDR3 is TGTGCCAGCAGCTCGGCAGTGCTAGCGGGAGGGCCGAAAGATACGCAGTATTTT. Translation: CASSSAVLAGGPKDTQYF.

The chain joins TRBV4-3 to TRBJ1-1; no firm D call. This CDR3 spans 13 amino acids. V was pared by 0 bases and J by 9 bases, with 11 bases between. In germline, CDR1 is LGHNA, CDR2 YSLEER. The CDR3 protein is CASSQDRQRKAFF. CDR3 DNA: TGCGCCAGCAGCCAAGATCGCCAGAGAAAAGCTTTCTTT.

The DNA of the CDR3 is TGCAGCGTTCGCGGAGCCGGGCAGAAAAGCACAGATACGCAGTATTTT. It is translated as CSVRGAGQKSTDTQYF. The V gene is TRBV29-1, the J gene TRBJ2-3, with D hard to call. The length of the CDR3 is 16 residues. V shed 5 bases and J shed 0 bases, with 18 bases lying between them. Germline V CDR1 and CDR2: SQVTM, ANQGSEA.

The chain couples TRBV4-3 to TRBJ2-7; D is possibly TRBD1 (5 bases). With 1 base removed from V and 6 bases from J, the gap between germline ends came to 13 bases. This CDR3 comprises 14 residues. Looked up from germline, CDR1 is LGHNA and CDR2 is YSLEER. The CDR3 DNA is TGCGCCAGCAGCCAAGGTCCAGGGTATCGCGAGCAGTACTTC. This encodes CASSQGPGYREQYF.

CDR3 in amino acids: CASSLAGITYEQYF. CDR3 in DNA: TGTGCCAGCAGTCTGGCGGGCATTACCTACGAGCAGTACTTC. This sequence joins TRBV27 and TRBJ2-7; D is possibly TRBD2 (5 bases). This CDR3 comprises 14 residues. The germline gives CDR1 MNHEY, CDR2 SMNVEV (reference sequence). The ends were cut back, 5 bases at V and 2 bases at J, with 13 bases in the middle.

This rearrangement joins TRBV28 to TRBJ1-1; 7 bases line up with TRBD1. Looked up from germline, CDR1 is MDHEN and CDR2 is SYDVKM. There are 16 residues in the CDR3. Trimming cost V 4 bases and J 2 bases; bases outside gene matches: 10. The CDR3 sequence: CASSWTPGQQNTEAFF. For the CDR3, the DNA is TGTGCCAGCAGTTGGACTCCGGGACAGCAAAACACTGAAGCTTTCTTT.

V usage is TRBV28 and J usage is TRBJ2-7; D is perhaps TRBD2 (6 bases). V was shortened by 8 bases and J by 2 bases, with 28 bases between the two germline ends. The germline V gene has CDR1 MDHEN and CDR2 SYDVKM. The CDR3 sequence is 18 residues long. CDR3 amino acids: CASQFWRGPKVSTYEQYF. The CDR3 DNA sequence: TGTGCCAGCCAGTTTTGGAGGGGTCCTAAGGTATCGACCTACGAGCAGTACTTC.

This clonotype came up a few times. The chain combines TRBV11-2 with TRBJ1-2, with D possibly TRBD1 on 5 matching bases. In germline, CDR1 is SGHAT, CDR2 FQNNGV. This CDR3 spans 12 amino acids. V was pared by 5 bases and J by 7 bases, with 11 bases between. The CDR3 bases are TGTGCCAGCAGCGGGGGAGCGGGTGGCTACACCTTC. Protein product: CASSGGAGGYTF.

V and J are TRBV6-5 and TRBJ2-5, with unresolved D. CDR3 size: 11 residues. Per the germline V gene, CDR1 is MNHEY and CDR2 is SVGAGI. Trimming cost V 2 bases and J 2 bases, with 0 bases left between them. The CDR3 loop reads CASSYQETQYF. CDR3 DNA: TGTGCCAGCAGTTACCAAGAGACCCAGTACTTC.

V usage is TRBV7-9 and J usage is TRBJ2-5, with 7 nucleotides matching TRBD1. The V gene's germline CDR1 is SEHNR and CDR2 FQNEAQ (reference sequence). The CDR3 consists of 14 residues. V trimming: 6 bases; J trimming: 9 bases; junction bases outside the gene matches: 13. CDR3 sequence: CASSYALRQGAQYF. The CDR3, as DNA: TGTGCCAGCAGTTACGCTTTAAGACAGGGCGCCCAGTACTTC.

V is TRBV28 and J is TRBJ2-7; D gene ambiguous. Trimming stripped 5 bases from V and 7 bases from J, with 12 bases between. Germline loops: CDR1 MDHEN, CDR2 SYDVKM. This CDR3 contains 12 residues. Written as DNA, the CDR3 is TGTGCCAGCAGTCGTGGGTTGGGAGAGCAGTACTTC. Its translation is CASSRGLGEQYF.

There are a few counts of this clonotype. The genes are TRBV20-1 and TRBJ2-1; TRBD2 agrees at 8 bases. Germline loops: CDR1 DFQATT, CDR2 SNEGSKA (reference sequence). CDR3 length equals 14 residues. Trimming cost V 7 bases and J 4 bases; bases outside gene matches: 9. The DNA for the CDR3 is TGCAGTGACGGACCGGGACTAGGGTACAATGAGCAGTTCTTC. This codes for CSDGPGLGYNEQFF.

In its sample, this clonotype was seen once. The J gene is TRBJ1-3, the V gene TRBV7-9; D is uncertain. CDR1 is SEHNR, CDR2 FQNEAQ, per germline (reference sequence). V was pared by 1 base and J by 4 bases, with 11 bases between. This CDR3 contains 15 residues. CDR3 residues: CASSLESGIGNTIYF. CDR3 sequence (DNA): TGTGCCAGCAGCTTAGAATCCGGGATCGGAAACACCATATATTTT. The entire variable domain, with the rest obtained from reference TRBV7-9 and TRBJ1-3, is as follows: DTGVSQNPRHKITKRGQNVTFRCDPISEHNRLYWYRQTLGQGPEFLTYFQNEAQLEKSRLLSDRFSAERPKGSFSTLEIQRTEQGDSAMYLCASSLESGIGNTIYFGEGSWLTVV.

This clonotype was seen ten or more times. The CDR3 coding sequence is TGCGCCAGCAGCCAAGATAAGGGAAACTATGGCTACACCTTC. It specifies CASSQDKGNYGYTF. The chain links TRBV4-3 to TRBJ1-2; D is ambiguous. Germline V gene sequence: CDR1 LGHNA, CDR2 YSLEER. Deletions cut 0 bases from V and 2 bases from J, with 7 bases between. The CDR3 contains 14 residues.

V is TRBV2 and J is TRBJ1-2; 10 bases align to TRBD1. The germline V gene has CDR1 SNHLY and CDR2 FYNNEI. J lost 0 bases, V lost 6 bases, and 10 bases had no gene match. The CDR3 spans 17 residues. CDR3 nucleotides: TGTGCCAGCAGGGAGACCGACAGGGGGCGACCTAACTATGGCTACACCTTC. Residues: CASRETDRGRPNYGYTF.

This clonotype was seen only a few times. This chain joins TRBV7-2 and TRBJ1-5, with no clear D. CDR3 length: 13 residues. CDR1 and CDR2 from the germline V gene are SGHTA and FQGNSA. The V and J ends lost 1 base and 7 bases respectively, with 8 bases between them. The CDR3 is CASSLGTSQPQHF. For the CDR3, the DNA is TGTGCCAGCAGCTTAGGTACCTCCCAGCCCCAGCATTTT.

This sequence joins TRBV4-3 and TRBJ1-6; weak D call: TRBD1 (5 bases). Trimming shortened V by 0 bases and J by 8 bases, and 11 bases separated the two germline ends. CDR3 length: 15 residues. Per the germline V gene, CDR1 is LGHNA and CDR2 is YSLEER. CDR3 in amino acids: CASSQDTGTDSPLHF. DNA of the CDR3: TGCGCCAGCAGCCAAGATACGGGGACGGATTCACCCCTCCACTTT.

This clonotype was observed a single time. The J gene is TRBJ1-1, the V gene TRBV5-6; D ambiguous. The length of the CDR3 is 12 residues. V was shortened by 6 bases and J by 3 bases, with 9 bases between the two germline ends. Germline V gene data show CDR1 as SGHDT and CDR2 as YYEEEE. The CDR3 here is CASTEADTEAFF. CDR3 bases: TGTGCCAGCACCGAGGCGGACACTGAAGCTTTCTTT.